Reported below is one T cell receptor (beta chain). Per germline, CDR1 SGHVS and CDR2 FNYEAQ. CDR3 length: 14 amino acids. The V gene lost 5 bases and the J gene lost 0 bases, with 11 bases spanning the gap. Participants spanned ages about 18 to 90 years and resided in over 20 US areas. Participants' own reports of clinical history determined their cohort assignment. Symptom resolution, clearance, or two negative PCRs marked donors in Cohort 3 as recovered. The data stem from a study of blood T cell repertoires in COVID-19. Turning to the study itself: COVID-19 samples collected from the United States, Italy and Spain covered acute and convalescent phases.

Profiled with immunoSEQ multiplex PCR; TCRdb holds only in-frame clones, not every one. Of 180,000 or so clones detected, roughly 83% appear once; the ten largest clones hold approximately 12%. The TCR originated in a woman aged 55-70 years who had recovered from COVID-19. The rearrangement links TRBV7-6 to TRBJ2-7; tentative D call: TRBD1 (6 bases). Source material: PBMCs or T cells enriched from blood (not recorded which). In DNA form, the CDR3 reads TGTGCCAGCAGCCCCAGGGACACCTCCTACGAGCAGTACTTC. Encoded protein: CASSPRDTSYEQYF. Drawing the rest from reference TRBV7-6 and TRBJ2-7, the complete variable domain is GAGVSQSPRYKVTKRGQDVALRCDPISGHVSLYWYRQALGQGPEFLTYFNYEAQQDKSGLPNDRFSAERPEGSISTLTIQRTEQRDSAMYRCASSPRDTSYEQYFGPGTRLTVT.